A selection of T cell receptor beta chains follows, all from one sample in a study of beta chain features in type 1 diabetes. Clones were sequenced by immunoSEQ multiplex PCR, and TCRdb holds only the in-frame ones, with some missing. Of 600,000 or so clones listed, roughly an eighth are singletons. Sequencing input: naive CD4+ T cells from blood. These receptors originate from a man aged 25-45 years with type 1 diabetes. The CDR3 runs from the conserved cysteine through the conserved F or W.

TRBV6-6 CASSSVVTSGNGYTF
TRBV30 CAWSPGRSPLHF
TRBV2 CASSGQATNEKLFF
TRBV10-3 CAISESAGPQETQYF
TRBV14 CASSQDLQPHANVLTF
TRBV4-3 CASSQDGDPNNEQFF
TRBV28 CASRRQDPNSPLHF
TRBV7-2 CASSLLVGGDQHF
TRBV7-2 CASSVSGRANEQYF
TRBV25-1 CASSARDRANEKLFF
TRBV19 CASRNRGSGSDTQYF
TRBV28 CASSLPAGQPQHF
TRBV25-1 CASSDRGATNEKLFF
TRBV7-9 CASSLDFRGAEKLFF
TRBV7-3 CASSFAGQDTQYF
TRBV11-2 CASSLDQGTAMTGYGYTF
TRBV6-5 CASSSLAGGQTYEQYF
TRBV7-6 CASSPSDAEAFF
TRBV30 CAWSGPGGNEQFF
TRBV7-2 CASSLSTVNTEAFF
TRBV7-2 CASSPGDKGANQPQHF
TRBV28 CASSLPTGGKDEQFF
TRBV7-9 CASSATGYEKLFF
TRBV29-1 CSASQGFSQYF
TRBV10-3 CAIRDRANTGELFF
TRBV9 CASSVGPSSEEQYF
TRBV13 CASSRDSRRAFF
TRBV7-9 CASSLNPSRAYEQYF
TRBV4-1 CASSQQQGNTEAFF
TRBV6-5 CASSSRPATEETQYF
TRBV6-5 CASSYSGSLESGEQYF
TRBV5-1 CASSDTYEQYF
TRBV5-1 CASSVAGTDLYGYTF
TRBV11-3 CASSSGLAGEYNEQFF
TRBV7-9 CASSLDSYGYTF